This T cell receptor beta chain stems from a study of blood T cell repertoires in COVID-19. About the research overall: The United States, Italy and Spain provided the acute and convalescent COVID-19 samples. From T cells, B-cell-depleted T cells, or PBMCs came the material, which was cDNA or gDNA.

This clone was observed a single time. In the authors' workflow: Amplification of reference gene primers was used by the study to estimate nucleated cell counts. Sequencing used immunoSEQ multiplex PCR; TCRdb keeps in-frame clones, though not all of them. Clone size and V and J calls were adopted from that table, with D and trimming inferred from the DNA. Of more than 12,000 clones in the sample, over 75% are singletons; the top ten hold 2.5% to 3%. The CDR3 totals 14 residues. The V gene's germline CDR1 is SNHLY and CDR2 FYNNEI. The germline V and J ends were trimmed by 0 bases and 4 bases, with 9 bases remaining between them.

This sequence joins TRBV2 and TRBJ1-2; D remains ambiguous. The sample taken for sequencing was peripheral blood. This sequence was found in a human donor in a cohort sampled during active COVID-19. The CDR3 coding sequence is TGTGCCAGCAGTGAAGCGCGAGGGCTCTATGGCTACACCTTC. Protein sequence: CASSEARGLYGYTF.